The following is a T cell receptor beta chain sequence with its context. Its antigen is as yet unknown. The sample originates from a study of cytomegalovirus exposure and HLA in healthy donors. The junction had 9 bases not matched to a gene; V was cut back by 4 bases and J by 5 bases. The CDR3 length is 15 residues. The germline V gene has CDR1 SGHVS and CDR2 FNYEAQ. General study results and limits: Across donors, most TCRs were seen rarely, yet some public ones were widespread.

PCR involved 60 Vbeta and 13 Jbeta primers. Per the original data handling: In a later analysis, 79 million or so unique TCR beta chains included roughly 11 million shared by two or more donors. Profiled with immunoSEQ multiplex PCR; TCRdb holds only in-frame clones, not every one. The D gene and trimming were derived from the DNA, and the V and J assignments and clone size from that table. In the table there are more than 100,000 clones, about 82% of which are singletons. The sequence was obtained from a female donor in good health and CMV-seropositive. V and J are TRBV7-6 and TRBJ2-5; 8 nucleotides match TRBD2. Sequenced sample: PBMCs. DNA for the CDR3: TGTGCCAGCAGCTCGTTAGCGGGGTTTAGGGAGACCCAGTACTTC. It specifies CASSSLAGFRETQYF. The full variable domain, its missing parts supplied by reference TRBV7-6 and TRBJ2-5, is GAGVSQSPRYKVTKRGQDVALRCDPISGHVSLYWYRQALGQGPEFLTYFNYEAQQDKSGLPNDRFSAERPEGSISTLTIQRTEQRDSAMYRCASSSLAGFRETQYFGPGTRLLVL.